The clone carrying this T cell receptor beta chain was seen many times. MiXCR was run by TCRdb on the 5' RACE reads, yielding one entry per CDR3 protein. The sample lists 40,000 to 45,000 distinct CDR3 sequences; roughly 13% were seen once. Germline-derived CDR1 and CDR2 are MNHEY and SVGEGT. There are 13 residues in the CDR3. The trim removed 6 bases at V and 7 bases at J, leaving 8 bases unmatched. This record comes from a study of neurological immune-mediated disorders. This sequence was found in a female donor in good health. The specimen was PBMCs. The V call is TRBV6-2 or TRBV6-3, the J call TRBJ1-1, with 7 bases lining up with TRBD1. This chain's CDR3 is CASRAGTAHEAFF. The CDR3 DNA reads as TGTGCCAGCAGAGCCGGGACAGCACATGAAGCTTTCTTT.